The sequence of this T cell receptor (beta chain) was determined in a study of blood T cell repertoires in COVID-19. CDR1 is SGDLS, CDR2 YYNGEE, per germline. The V gene lost 1 base and the J gene lost 7 bases, with 15 bases spanning the gap. The CDR3 is 15 residues long. The protocol was immunoSEQ multiplex PCR, while the TCRdb copy is restricted to in-frame clones and leaves out a portion. The table shows tens of thousands of clones, with roughly 96% occurring only once. The source material was peripheral blood. The clonotype was recovered from a human donor with active COVID-19. The donor label of this sample is uncertain. This chain links TRBV9 with TRBJ2-1, with a tentative D call TRBD2 (6 bases). The CDR3 DNA sequence: TGTGCCAGCAGCGTATTAGGAGGGGCGCGGAATGAGCAGTTCTTC. This translates into CASSVLGGARNEQFF.